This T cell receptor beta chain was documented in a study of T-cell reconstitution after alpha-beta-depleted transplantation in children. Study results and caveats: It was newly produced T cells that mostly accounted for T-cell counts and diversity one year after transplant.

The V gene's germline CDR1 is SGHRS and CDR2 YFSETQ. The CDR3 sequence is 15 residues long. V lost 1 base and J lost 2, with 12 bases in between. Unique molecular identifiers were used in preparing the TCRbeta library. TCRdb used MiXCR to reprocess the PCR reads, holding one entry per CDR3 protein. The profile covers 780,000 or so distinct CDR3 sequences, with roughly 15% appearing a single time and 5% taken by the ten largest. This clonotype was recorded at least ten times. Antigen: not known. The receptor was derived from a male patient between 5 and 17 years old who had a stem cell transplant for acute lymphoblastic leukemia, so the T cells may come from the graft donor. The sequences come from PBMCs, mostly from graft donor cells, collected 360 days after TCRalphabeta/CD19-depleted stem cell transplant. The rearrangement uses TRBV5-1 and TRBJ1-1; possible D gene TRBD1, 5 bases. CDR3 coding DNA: TGCGCCAGCAGCTTGACGAGGGGTGGAAACACTGAAGCTTTCTTT. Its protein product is CASSLTRGGNTEAFF.